A single sample is the source of the 14 T cell receptor beta chains below, sequenced in a study of T cell repertoires in cytomegalovirus infection. Each CDR3 protein gets one entry after TCRdb re-called the reads with MiXCR. The sample shows approximately 500,000 distinct CDR3 sequences, 16% of them seen only once. Sequenced material: CD8+ T cells from PBMCs. Source of these receptors: a human donor in good health (CMV status not recorded). Some clones in this sample may be carry-over from other donors' samples.

There are many counts of this clonotype. This sequence joins TRBV27 and TRBJ1-4; no definite D call. The CDR3 totals 15 residues. V dropped 0 bases and J dropped 1 base, with 6 bases sitting between them. CDR1 MNHEY and CDR2 SMNVEV come from the germline V gene (reference sequence). As DNA, the CDR3 is TGTGCCAGCAGTTTATCGCCAGGAACTAATGAAAAACTGTTTTTT. Translating it yields CASSLSPGTNEKLFF.

This clonotype was observed a few times. J is TRBJ1-5 and V is TRBV12-3 or TRBV12-4; D not certain. The germline V and J ends were trimmed by 10 bases and 6 bases, with 10 bases remaining between them. CDR3 length equals 11 residues. The CDR3 bases are TGTGCCACGGGCCCGGGTCAGCCCCAGCATTTT. Its protein is CATGPGQPQHF.

This clonotype was seen only a few times. The rearrangement links TRBV20-1 to TRBJ2-1; 9 nucleotides match TRBD2. Germline values: CDR1 DFQATT, CDR2 SNEGSKA (reference sequence). This CDR3 has 15 residues. J was trimmed by 6 bases and V by 3 bases; bases with no gene match: 9. CDR3 sequence: CSASVVAGGLNEQFF. The CDR3 DNA is TGCAGTGCTAGCGTAGTTGCGGGAGGGCTCAATGAGCAGTTCTTC.

The chain couples TRBV7-7 to TRBJ2-5; D is unclear. Trimming pared 5 bases from V and 1 base from J, leaving 14 bases between. This CDR3 is 15 amino acids long. Germline V gene data show CDR1 as SSHAT and CDR2 as FNYEAQ (reference sequence). The chain's CDR3 is CASSPFRDGQETQYF. CDR3 DNA sequence: TGTGCCAGCAGCCCCTTTCGAGACGGCCAAGAGACCCAGTACTTC.

At least ten counts were recorded for this clonotype. The chain recombines TRBV7-3 with TRBJ2-7, with D perhaps matching TRBD2 (6 bases). There are 15 residues in the CDR3. Per the germline V gene, CDR1 is SGHTA and CDR2 is FQGTGA. V lost 5 bases to trimming and J lost 2 bases, with 16 bases between them. This CDR3 is CASSIGWGLPYEQYF. Written as DNA, the CDR3 is TGTGCCAGCAGCATCGGGTGGGGACTGCCCTACGAGCAGTACTTC. Filled out from reference TRBV7-3 and TRBJ2-7, the complete variable domain reads GAGVSQTPSNKVTEKGKYVELRCDPISGHTALYWYRQSLGQGPEFLIYFQGTGAADDSGLPNDRFFAVRPEGSVSTLKIQRTERGDSAVYLCASSIGWGLPYEQYFGPGTRLTVT.

This clonotype occurred a few times. The chain links TRBV7-9 to TRBJ2-1, with D possibly being TRBD1 (5 bases). V lost 10 bases, J lost 3 bases, and 10 bases lay in between. Germline V gives CDR1 SEHNR, CDR2 FQNEAQ (reference sequence). This CDR3 comprises 12 residues. For the CDR3, the DNA is TGTGCCATCCAGGGCAGCTACAATGAGCAGTTCTTC. Translating gives CAIQGSYNEQFF.

Ten or more counts support this clonotype. The CDR3 coding sequence is TGTGCCAGCATCCTAACTAGCGGGGGCCCCACCGGGGAGCTGTTTTTT. It yields the protein CASILTSGGPTGELFF. The rearrangement links TRBV5-6 to TRBJ2-2; 11 nucleotides align to TRBD2. Trimming took 6 bases from V and 4 from J; bases not matched to a gene: 8. The germline V gene has CDR1 SGHDT and CDR2 YYEEEE. The CDR3 sequence is 16 residues long.

This clonotype was seen repeatedly, ten times or more. The chain recombines TRBV7-3 with TRBJ2-1, with D possibly matching TRBD2 (6 bases). CDR1 is SGHTA and CDR2 is FQGTGA in the germline V gene. Deletions cut 5 bases from V and 10 bases from J, with 15 bases between. This CDR3 is built from 13 residues. DNA for the CDR3: TGTGCCAGCAGCCTAAAGCGGGCGGCCGAGCAGTTCTTC. Translated, it gives CASSLKRAAEQFF.

The chain combines TRBV6-5 with TRBJ2-2; 7 nucleotides align to TRBD1. This CDR3 is 17 amino acids long. The trim removed 2 bases at V and 4 bases at J, leaving 10 bases unmatched. The V gene's germline CDR1 is MNHEY and CDR2 SVGAGI. CDR3 coding DNA: TGTGCCAGCAGTTACGCCAGGGGGAGAAGGAGCACCGGGGAGCTGTTTTTT. This translates into CASSYARGRRSTGELFF.

This clonotype was observed many times. The V call is TRBV5-4, the J call TRBJ2-7, with 9 positions matching TRBD1. There are 15 residues in the CDR3. CDR1 and CDR2 (germline): SGHNT, YYREEE (reference sequence). The J segment lost 2 bases and the V segment lost 4 bases, leaving 7 bases of the junction unmatched. The CDR3 nucleotides are TGTGCCAGCAGCCCGGACAGGGGTCCGCCCTACGAGCAGTACTTC. Translation gives CASSPDRGPPYEQYF.

This clonotype occurred a few times. The gene calls are TRBV4-1 and TRBJ1-5; D is unresolved. The CDR3 contains 17 residues. The germline CDR1 and CDR2 sequences are MGHRA and YSYEKL. The V end lost 0 bases, the J end lost 0 bases, and 12 bases lay between the germline ends. The CDR3 DNA is TGCGCCAGCAGCCAAGATAAGACGGCATATAGCAATCAGCCCCAGCATTTT. Translating gives CASSQDKTAYSNQPQHF.

This clonotype has only a few counts. V gene TRBV9 combines with J gene TRBJ1-2, with D perhaps TRBD1 (5 bases). The CDR3 spans 13 residues. Per germline, CDR1 SGDLS and CDR2 YYNGEE. Between the trimmed V and J ends, which lost 3 bases and 7 bases, there was a span of 13 bases. DNA of the CDR3: TGTGCCAGCAGCGGTGGCAGGGCCTTTGGCTACACCTTC. It translates to CASSGGRAFGYTF.

The chain carries TRBV24-1 and TRBJ2-7; D is perhaps TRBD2 (5 bases). Per the germline V gene, CDR1 is KGHDR and CDR2 is SFDVKD. This CDR3 has 13 residues. V lost 7 bases and J lost 6, with 15 bases in between. CDR3 region: CATSGQRRGEQYF. In DNA, the CDR3 is TGTGCCACCAGCGGGCAGCGCCGGGGCGAGCAGTACTTC.

The table lists this clonotype with many counts. The chain links TRBV7-9 to TRBJ1-1, with 7 bases lining up with TRBD1. The trim removed 6 bases at V and 0 bases at J, leaving 13 bases unmatched. The CDR3 covers 17 residues. Per germline, CDR1 SEHNR and CDR2 FQNEAQ (reference sequence). The CDR3 protein is CASRSAAGQVMNTEAFF. The CDR3, as DNA: TGTGCCAGCAGATCAGCCGCTGGACAGGTAATGAACACTGAAGCTTTCTTT.